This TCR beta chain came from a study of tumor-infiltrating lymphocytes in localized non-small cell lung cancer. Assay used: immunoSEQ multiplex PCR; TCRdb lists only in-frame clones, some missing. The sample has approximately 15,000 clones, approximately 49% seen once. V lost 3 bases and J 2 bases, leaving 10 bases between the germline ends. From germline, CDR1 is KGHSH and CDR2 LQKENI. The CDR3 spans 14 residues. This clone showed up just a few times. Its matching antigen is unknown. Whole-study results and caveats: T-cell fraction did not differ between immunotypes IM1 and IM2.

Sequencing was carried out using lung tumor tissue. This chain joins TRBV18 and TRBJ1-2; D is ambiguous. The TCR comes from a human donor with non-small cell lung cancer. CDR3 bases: TGTGCCAGCTCACCGAAGATCTTGAACTATGGCTACACCTTC. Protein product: CASSPKILNYGYTF. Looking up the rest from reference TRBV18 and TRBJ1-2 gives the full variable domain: NAGVMQNPRHLVRRRGQEARLRCSPMKGHSHVYWYRQLPEEGLKFMVYLQKENIIDESGMPKERFSAEFPKEGPSILRIQQVVRGDSAAYFCASSPKILNYGYTFGSGTRLTVV.